The 18 T cell receptor beta chains below all came from one sample that was sequenced in a study of T-cell memory formation after mild COVID-19. TCRdb re-called the 5' RACE reads with MiXCR, one entry per CDR3 protein. The sample lists approximately 500,000 distinct CDR3 sequences, approximately 25% seen once, with 9.5% to 15% in the top ten. Sequenced input: PBMCs or a T cell subset sorted from them (not recorded which). Receptors were obtained from an adult woman who had mild COVID-19 (a few samples of this study predate the infection). Cell type and time point are not known.

This chain connects TRBV29-1 to TRBJ1-2; 10 nucleotides line up with TRBD1. Germline trimming cut 7 bases from V and 6 bases from J; bases unmatched to any gene: 8. The CDR3 is 13 residues long. Germline V gene sequence: CDR1 SQVTM, CDR2 ANQGSEA. The CDR3 nucleotides are TGCAGCGGCGTATCCGGGACAGGGGATGGCTACACCTTC. This codes for CSGVSGTGDGYTF.

This clonotype has a handful of counts. The genes are TRBV20-1 and TRBJ2-4; no clear D gene. CDR3 length: 13 amino acids. The V end was cut by 2 bases, the J end by 2 bases, with 7 bases between. Germline V gene sequence: CDR1 DFQATT, CDR2 SNEGSKA (reference sequence). CDR3 DNA sequence: TGCAGTGCTAGATCACAGTCCAAAAACATTCAGTACTTC. Protein: CSARSQSKNIQYF.

This clonotype was seen a handful of times. This chain uses TRBV12-3 or TRBV12-4 with TRBJ2-5; 7 bases line up with TRBD1. The junction had 1 base not matched to a gene; V was cut back by 3 bases and J by 3 bases. CDR3 length: 13 amino acids. DNA for the CDR3: TGTGCCAGCAGTTTTGACAGGGAAGAGACCCAGTACTTC. It specifies CASSFDREETQYF.

This clonotype came up a few times. The chain is built from TRBV6-2 or TRBV6-3 and TRBJ2-1, with D possibly TRBD2 on 6 matching bases. CDR1 and CDR2 from the germline V gene are MNHEY and SVGEGT. The CDR3 length is 13 residues. V was pared by 8 bases and J by 7 bases, with 15 bases between. CDR3 nucleotide sequence: TGTGCCAGCGAGACTAGTCCGGTAAATGAGCAGTTCTTC. Its translation is CASETSPVNEQFF.

This clonotype turned up a few times. The chain carries TRBV20-1 and TRBJ2-5, with a weak D call TRBD2 (5 bases). The CDR3 spans 13 residues. The germline V and J ends were trimmed by 4 bases and 1 base, with 10 bases remaining between them. CDR1 is DFQATT, CDR2 SNEGSKA, per germline (reference sequence). The CDR3 spells CSANGITQETQYF. CDR3 nucleotide sequence: TGCAGTGCTAACGGGATAACCCAAGAGACCCAGTACTTC.

A few counts support this clonotype. This sequence joins TRBV20-1 and TRBJ2-7; D remains unclear. Germline values: CDR1 DFQATT, CDR2 SNEGSKA (reference sequence). The ends were cut back, 3 bases at V and 7 bases at J, with 19 bases in the middle. The CDR3 length is 14 residues. CDR3 in amino acids: CSASLGWVSAEQYF. CDR3 DNA: TGCAGTGCTAGCCTCGGATGGGTCTCCGCAGAGCAGTACTTC.

The sample holds a few counts of this clonotype. This chain links TRBV11-2 with TRBJ1-4; D perhaps matches TRBD1 (5 bases). The CDR3 is 16 residues long. The germline gives CDR1 SGHAT, CDR2 FQNNGV. The V end was cut by 4 bases, the J end by 0 bases, with 12 bases between. The CDR3 nucleotides read TGTGCCAGCAGCTGGACAAGACAGTCAACTAATGAAAAACTGTTTTTT. This sequence encodes CASSWTRQSTNEKLFF.

With respect to this clonotype: One end of the junction varies from germline; a read error may be responsible. The chain links TRBV7-9 to TRBJ2-1; 8 bases are a match to TRBD2. The germline gives CDR1 SEHNR, CDR2 FQNEAQ (reference sequence). This CDR3 is built from 16 residues. For the CDR3, the DNA is TGTGCCAGCAGCCGAACTAGCGGCCGCTCCTACACTGAGCAGTTCTTC. It specifies CASSRTSGRSYTEQFF.

This clonotype was seen only a few times. This chain connects TRBV2 to TRBJ1-2; 9 bases map to TRBD1. The trim removed 7 bases at V and 5 bases at J, leaving 5 bases unmatched. The CDR3 is 13 amino acids. Germline CDR1 reads SNHLY; CDR2 reads FYNNEI. CDR3 bases: TGTGCCAGCATTCCCGGGACAGGGTATGGCTACACCTTC. It encodes CASIPGTGYGYTF.

V is TRBV24-1 and J is TRBJ1-2; D is unclear. There are 11 residues in the CDR3. The V gene's germline CDR1 is KGHDR and CDR2 SFDVKD. The germline V and J ends were trimmed by 4 bases and 4 bases, with 3 bases remaining between them. The CDR3 bases are TGTGCCACCAGTGAAGGCTATGGCTACACCTTC. This sequence encodes CATSEGYGYTF.

The rearrangement joins TRBV7-2 to TRBJ2-6; D may be TRBD2 (5 bases). V shed 3 bases and J shed 2 bases, with 11 bases lying between them. In germline, CDR1 is SGHTA, CDR2 FQGNSA. This CDR3 is built from 16 residues. The CDR3 DNA follows: TGTGCCAGCAGCTTGACGGTCGGGGCTGGGGCCAACGTCCTGACTTTC. Protein sequence: CASSLTVGAGANVLTF.

This clonotype has a handful of counts. The chain couples TRBV4-1 to TRBJ2-3; D unclear. Trimming stripped 3 bases from V and 2 bases from J, with 12 bases between. The CDR3 consists of 15 residues. CDR1 is MGHRA and CDR2 is YSYEKL in the germline V gene. The CDR3 DNA reads TGCGCCAGCAGCCACACCGCGTTGAACACAGATACGCAGTATTTT. This encodes CASSHTALNTDTQYF.

The gene calls are TRBV6-5 and TRBJ2-3; D not certain. V gave up 0 bases and J gave up 10 bases, with 11 bases separating them. This CDR3 is built from 13 residues. CDR1 and CDR2 from the germline V gene are MNHEY and SVGAGI. This CDR3 reads CASSYSSARAQYF. The DNA for the CDR3 is TGTGCCAGCAGTTACTCATCGGCGCGCGCGCAGTATTTT.

To note about this clonotype: This may stem from a read error, because a much larger clone lies one nucleotide away. V is TRBV5-1 and J is TRBJ2-3; 9 bases map to TRBD1. The CDR3 covers 16 residues. CDR1 is SGHRS, CDR2 YFSETQ, per germline. V lost 0 bases and J lost 1; bases outside the gene matches: 3. CDR3 sequence (DNA): TGCGCCAGCAGCTTGGGATGGGACAGGGGCACAGATACGCAGTATTTT. Protein: CASSLGWDRGTDTQYF.

The rearrangement joins TRBV7-9 to TRBJ2-1, with 9 bases matching TRBD2. The CDR3 runs to 18 residues. The germline gives CDR1 SEHNR, CDR2 FQNEAQ (reference sequence). V trimming: 5 bases; J trimming: 0 bases; junction bases outside the gene matches: 11. The chain's CDR3 is CASSLLGGRAGSYNEQFF. The CDR3 DNA follows: TGTGCCAGCAGCCTCCTTGGCGGGAGGGCCGGCTCCTACAATGAGCAGTTCTTC.

This clonotype came up a few times. The V gene is TRBV20-1, the J gene TRBJ2-5; TRBD2 might be the D (6 bases). CDR3 size: 14 residues. Germline CDR1 reads DFQATT; CDR2 reads SNEGSKA (reference sequence). With 2 bases removed from V and 0 bases from J, the gap between germline ends came to 10 bases. This CDR3 is CSARPRTNQETQYF. In DNA form, the CDR3 reads TGCAGTGCTAGACCCCGGACTAACCAAGAGACCCAGTACTTC.

This clonotype has a handful of counts. V is TRBV12-3 or TRBV12-4 and J is TRBJ1-5; D gene uncertain. CDR3 size: 15 residues. V was clipped by 3 bases and J by 2 bases, with 11 bases between them. The CDR3 DNA reads TGTGCCAGCAGTTTTTGGGGTGTGGGCAATCAGCCCCAGCATTTT. Its translation: CASSFWGVGNQPQHF.

The chain is built from TRBV4-3 and TRBJ2-7; 9 nucleotides match TRBD2. V dropped 2 bases and J dropped 2; count of bases not matched to a gene: 10. From germline, CDR1 is LGHNA and CDR2 YSLEER. CDR3 length: 17 residues. The CDR3 loop is CASSQQSQREDTYEQYF. The CDR3 bases are TGCGCCAGCAGCCAACAATCCCAGCGGGAGGATACCTACGAGCAGTACTTC.